The 24 T cell receptor beta chains given below trace back to one sample, sequenced in a study of CD8 T cells in ankylosing spondylitis. TCRdb itself ran the 5' RACE reads through MiXCR, one entry per CDR3 protein. This table holds about 260,000 distinct CDR3 sequences, 15% to 25% found once. The specimen sequenced was blood, either unsorted or a sorted T cell fraction (not recorded which). Source of these receptors: a male donor with ankylosing spondylitis or in good health (not recorded which).

The chain uses TRBV5-1 and TRBJ2-2; D may be TRBD2 (6 bases). Germline CDR1 reads SGHRS; CDR2 reads YFSETQ. The CDR3 length is 13 residues. Trimming shortened V by 7 bases and J by 4 bases, and 11 bases separated the two germline ends. The CDR3 loop reads CASVGLPTGELFF. Written as DNA, the CDR3 is TGCGCCAGCGTGGGACTGCCCACCGGGGAGCTGTTTTTT. Full variable domain (outside the CDR3, taken from reference TRBV5-1 and TRBJ2-2): KAGVTQTPRYLIKTRGQQVTLSCSPISGHRSVSWYQQTPGQGLQFLFEYFSETQRNKGNFPGRFSGRQFSNSRSEMNVSTLELGDSALYLCASVGLPTGELFFGEGSRLTVL.

V is TRBV20-1 and J is TRBJ2-7; tentative D call: TRBD1 (5 bases). Germline lookup yields CDR1 DFQATT and CDR2 SNEGSKA (reference sequence). The CDR3 spans 11 residues. Trimming left V 6 bases short and J 6 bases short, with 12 bases between. CDR3 sequence: CSAVQGGEQYV. In DNA form, the CDR3 reads TGCAGTGCCGTCCAGGGTGGCGAGCAGTACGTC.

In this sample, this clonotype turned up a few times. The chain is built from TRBV20-1 and TRBJ2-7; tentatively, D is TRBD1 (6 bases). The CDR3 runs 13 residues. With 4 bases removed from V and 0 bases from J, the gap between germline ends came to 10 bases. From germline, CDR1 is DFQATT and CDR2 SNEGSKA (reference sequence). CDR3 protein: CSATDRSSYEQYV. DNA for the CDR3: TGCAGTGCTACGGACAGATCCTCCTACGAGCAGTACGTC.

This clonotype has more than one count but fewer than ten. DNA for the CDR3: TGTGCCAGCAGTTTTAGGGTCACGCTCAATGAGCAGTTCTTC. This sequence encodes CASSFRVTLNEQFF. The J gene is TRBJ2-1, the V gene TRBV12-3 or TRBV12-4, with D uncertain. The CDR3 loop spans 14 amino acids. Deletions cut 3 bases from V and 6 bases from J, with 12 bases between.

This clonotype came up a few times. The chain couples TRBV12-3 or TRBV12-4 to TRBJ2-3, with TRBD2 identical over 14 bases. The CDR3 extends over 16 amino acids. V shed 6 bases, J shed 0 bases, and the junction held 2 bases outside the gene matches. As DNA, the CDR3 is TGTGCCAGCAGAAGGACTAGCGGGAGGAGCACAGATACGCAGTATTTT. Translating it yields CASRRTSGRSTDTQYF.

V and J are TRBV3-1 and TRBJ2-2; D is ambiguous. Trimming shortened V by 0 bases and J by 6 bases, and 8 bases separated the two germline ends. Germline V gene sequence: CDR1 LGHDT, CDR2 YNNKEL (reference sequence). The CDR3 loop spans 14 amino acids. The CDR3 sequence is CASSQDPGAGELFF. The CDR3 coding sequence is TGTGCCAGCAGCCAAGATCCTGGGGCCGGGGAGCTGTTTTTT.

This clonotype was seen a handful of times. As DNA, the CDR3 is TGTGCCAGCAGTACCCCGACCATAGCGGGAGGCAAAACCTACGAGCAGTACGTC. This gives the protein CASSTPTIAGGKTYEQYV. The chain joins TRBV6-1 to TRBJ2-7; 10 bases agree with TRBD2. CDR3 size: 18 residues. Germline lookup yields CDR1 MNHNS and CDR2 SASEGT. V was clipped by 5 bases and J by 2 bases; unmatched bases: 15.

This clonotype was picked up many times. The chain carries TRBV2 and TRBJ1-3; 7 bases agree with TRBD1. CDR3 length: 13 residues. Unmatched junction bases numbered 1, after V lost 5 bases and J lost 3 bases. Germline values: CDR1 SNHLY, CDR2 FYNNEI. CDR3 sequence reads: CASSTGDGNTIYF. The CDR3 DNA follows: TGTGCCAGCAGTACAGGGGATGGAAACACCATATATTTT.

The CDR3 nucleotides are TGCAGTGCTAGAGTTCTGGGGGGTTTTACAGAGACCCAGTACTTC. Translated: CSARVLGGFTETQYF. The rearrangement joins TRBV20-1 to TRBJ2-5; D is perhaps TRBD2 (6 bases). This CDR3 contains 15 residues. CDR1 is DFQATT and CDR2 is SNEGSKA in the germline V gene (reference sequence). V was pared by 1 base and J by 4 bases, with 16 bases between.

The table lists this clonotype with many counts. The rearrangement links TRBV9 to TRBJ1-5; D is undetermined. Germline V gene sequence: CDR1 SGDLS, CDR2 YYNGEE. This CDR3 region has 15 residues. Trimming took off 0 bases at V and 4 bases at J, with 11 bases between the two ends. CDR3 nucleotide sequence: TGTGCCAGCAGCGTAGACCCGCTGGGGAATCAGCCCCAGCATTTT. Protein product: CASSVDPLGNQPQHF. Full variable domain (outside the CDR3, taken from reference TRBV9 and TRBJ1-5): DSGVTQTPKHLITATGQRVTLRCSPRSGDLSVYWYQQSLDQGLQFLIQYYNGEERAKGNILERFSAQQFPDLHSELNLSSLELGDSALYFCASSVDPLGNQPQHFGDGTRLSIL.

CDR3 residues: CSARDPGTGGLEQYV. CDR3 nucleotides: TGCAGTGCTAGAGATCCCGGGACAGGGGGCCTCGAGCAGTACGTC. The chain is built from TRBV20-1 and TRBJ2-7, with 12 bases lining up with TRBD1. There are 15 residues in the CDR3. V was pared by 0 bases and J by 6 bases, with 6 bases of the junction left unmatched. From germline, CDR1 is DFQATT and CDR2 SNEGSKA (reference sequence).

The chain combines TRBV5-1 with TRBJ1-5, with 7 bases matching TRBD1. J gave up 3 bases and V 5 bases, and 8 bases lay outside the gene matches. Germline V gene data show CDR1 as SGHRS and CDR2 as YFSETQ. This CDR3 contains 15 residues. CDR3 nucleotide sequence: TGCGCCAGCAGACCCGAAACAGGGGACAATCAGCCCCAGCATTTT. It codes for CASRPETGDNQPQHF. Full variable domain (rest looked up from reference TRBV5-1 and TRBJ1-5): KAGVTQTPRYLIKTRGQQVTLSCSPISGHRSVSWYQQTPGQGLQFLFEYFSETQRNKGNFPGRFSGRQFSNSRSEMNVSTLELGDSALYLCASRPETGDNQPQHFGDGTRLSIL.

This clonotype was seen repeatedly, ten times or more. V is TRBV5-1 and J is TRBJ2-3; D call uncertain. The CDR3 sequence is 14 residues long. Deletions cut 4 bases from V and 2 bases from J, with 11 bases between. Germline values: CDR1 SGHRS, CDR2 YFSETQ. CDR3 region: CASSPGQTTDTQYF. The CDR3, as DNA: TGCGCCAGCAGCCCTGGCCAGACCACAGATACGCAGTATTTT.

This clonotype showed up many times. The gene calls are TRBV4-1 and TRBJ1-4; D unresolved. This CDR3 has 17 residues. The germline V gene has CDR1 MGHRA and CDR2 YSYEKL. The V end was cut by 0 bases, the J end by 0 bases, with 11 bases between. The chain's CDR3 is CASSQDHTVATNEKLFF. The CDR3 region has the DNA TGCGCCAGCAGCCAAGACCACACGGTTGCAACTAATGAAAAACTGTTTTTT.

In this sample, this clonotype turned up a few times. The chain is built from TRBV9 and TRBJ2-1, with D hard to call. V lost 2 bases and J 2 bases, leaving 8 bases between the germline ends. Germline CDR1 and CDR2: SGDLS and YYNGEE. This CDR3 is built from 14 residues. The CDR3 DNA reads as TGTGCCAGCAGCGTCGAAGGACCCTACAATGAGCAGTTCTTC. Protein sequence: CASSVEGPYNEQFF.

This clonotype was seen a few times. This sequence joins TRBV20-1 and TRBJ1-2, with D maybe TRBD1 (6 bases). The CDR3 runs 13 residues. V was trimmed by 4 bases and J by 5 bases, leaving 14 bases between them. Looked up from germline, CDR1 is DFQATT and CDR2 is SNEGSKA (reference sequence). The CDR3, as DNA: TGCAGTGCTACCGGGGGACAAGAGTATGGCTACACCTTC. This encodes CSATGGQEYGYTF.

V is TRBV28 and J is TRBJ2-5; the match to TRBD1 covers 8 bases. Losses at the gene ends were 6 bases for V and 2 bases for J; bases not matched to a gene: 5. The CDR3 totals 14 residues. CDR1 and CDR2 (germline): MDHEN, SYDVKM. In nucleotides, the CDR3 is TGTGCCAGCAGGATGGGGACAGGACAAGAGACCCAGTACTTC. Protein product: CASRMGTGQETQYF.

The CDR3 DNA reads as TGTGCCATCGGACAAGTATACGAGCAGTACGTC. The encoded protein is CAIGQVYEQYV. The J gene is TRBJ2-7, the V gene TRBV6-1; maybe TRBD1 (5 bases). Germline CDR1 reads MNHNS; CDR2 reads SASEGT. This CDR3 spans 11 amino acids. The ends were cut back, 10 bases at V and 4 bases at J, with 11 bases in the middle.

The sample holds many counts of this clonotype. The chain carries TRBV20-1 and TRBJ2-1; TRBD1 matches at 8 bases. The CDR3 is made up of 14 amino acids. V lost 4 bases and J lost 8; bases outside the gene matches: 10. Germline V lookup: CDR1 DFQATT, CDR2 SNEGSKA (reference sequence). The chain's CDR3 is CSATGGVDLDEQFF. CDR3 DNA: TGCAGTGCTACAGGGGGCGTGGACCTCGATGAGCAGTTCTTC.

This clonotype occurred a few times. The chain combines TRBV29-1 with TRBJ2-1; TRBD1 is a possible D gene (5 bases). V lost 3 bases and J 1 base, leaving 13 bases between the germline ends. The V gene's germline CDR1 is SQVTM and CDR2 ANQGSEA. This CDR3 has 15 residues. CDR3 DNA: TGCAGCGTTGAGCCTCTTCAGGGTTCCTACAATGAGCAGTTCTTC. Its translation: CSVEPLQGSYNEQFF.

This clonotype showed up many times. The genes are TRBV5-1 and TRBJ2-1, with 7 bases identical to TRBD1. Trimming cost V 0 bases and J 0 bases; bases outside gene matches: 3. The germline V gene has CDR1 SGHRS and CDR2 YFSETQ. The CDR3 is 16 residues long. Here the CDR3 reads CASSLGDRSSYNEQFF. In DNA form, the CDR3 reads TGCGCCAGCAGCTTGGGGGACAGAAGCTCCTACAATGAGCAGTTCTTC.

This clonotype was detected a few times. V is TRBV2 and J is TRBJ2-2, with 8 bases matching TRBD2. The CDR3 loop spans 16 amino acids. J was trimmed by 0 bases and V by 4 bases; bases with no gene match: 4. CDR1 and CDR2 from the germline V gene are SNHLY and FYNNEI. The CDR3: CASSVRTSSNTGELFF. CDR3 nucleotides: TGTGCCAGCAGTGTACGGACTAGCTCGAACACCGGGGAGCTGTTTTTT.

This clonotype came up a few times. In DNA, the CDR3 is TGTGCCAGCAGTTCGGCGGGGGGACTTGAGCAGTTCTTC. Its protein product is CASSSAGGLEQFF. This chain links TRBV3-1 with TRBJ2-1, with 8 bases lining up with TRBD2. Per germline, CDR1 LGHDT and CDR2 YNNKEL (reference sequence). CDR3 length equals 13 residues. The V gene end was trimmed by 6 bases and the J gene end by 9 bases; junction bases not matched to a gene: 7.

This sequence joins TRBV20-1 and TRBJ2-2; D is perhaps TRBD1 or TRBD2 (5 bases each). The CDR3 is made up of 15 amino acids. Deletions cut 4 bases from V and 3 bases from J, with 15 bases between. CDR1 and CDR2 from the germline V gene are DFQATT and SNEGSKA (reference sequence). This chain's CDR3 is CSATSRERYTGELFF. For the CDR3, the DNA is TGCAGTGCTACCTCCAGGGAGAGATACACCGGGGAGCTGTTTTTT.